Each of the 31 T cell receptor beta chains below was sequenced from the same sample in a study of blood T cell repertoires in COVID-19. Libraries were prepared by immunoSEQ multiplex PCR; TCRdb keeps only in-frame clonotypes and omits some of them. The sample lists about 100,000 clones; roughly three quarters were seen once. The material sequenced was peripheral blood. The receptors stem from a human donor in a cohort sampled during active COVID-19.

The rearrangement links TRBV14 to TRBJ2-6, with no clear D. The CDR3 contains 14 residues. CDR1 is SGHDN, CDR2 FVKESK, per germline. Trimming shortened V by 4 bases and J by 0 bases, and 4 bases separated the two germline ends. The CDR3 sequence: CASSRSSGANVLTF. DNA of the CDR3: TGTGCCAGCAGCCGGAGCTCTGGGGCCAACGTCCTGACTTTC.

The J gene is TRBJ2-2, the V gene TRBV19; D is possibly TRBD1 (5 bases). The V and J ends lost 3 bases and 7 bases respectively, with 9 bases between them. CDR1 is LNHDA and CDR2 is SQIVND in the germline V gene (reference sequence). The CDR3 spans 13 residues. CDR3 bases: TGTGCCAGTAGTATCAGGGTGGGCGGGGAGCTGTTTTTT. Translation gives CASSIRVGGELFF.

This clone was counted a few times. The chain joins TRBV7-9 to TRBJ1-4; TRBD1 aligns across 7 bases. Germline V CDR1 and CDR2: SEHNR, FQNEAQ (reference sequence). The trim removed 0 bases at V and 8 bases at J, leaving 9 bases unmatched. CDR3 length equals 16 residues. The CDR3 region is CASSLATRQGAEKLFF. CDR3 DNA sequence: TGTGCCAGCAGCTTAGCGACCAGACAGGGAGCCGAAAAACTGTTTTTT.

The V and J genes are TRBV7-6 and TRBJ2-7; TRBD2 agrees at 10 bases. The CDR3 has 16 amino acids. Germline CDR1 and CDR2: SGHVS and FNYEAQ. Trimming took 1 base from V and 5 from J; bases not matched to a gene: 8. In DNA, the CDR3 is TGTGCCAGCAGCTTAGAGGCTAGCGGGAGTTCCCACGAGCAGTACTTC. As protein: CASSLEASGSSHEQYF.

This chain uses TRBV7-9 with TRBJ1-2; tentatively, D is TRBD1 (6 bases). V gave up 1 base and J gave up 3 bases, with 9 bases separating them. This CDR3 comprises 14 residues. Germline V gene data show CDR1 as SEHNR and CDR2 as FQNEAQ (reference sequence). The CDR3 coding sequence is TGTGCCAGCAGCTTAGGGACAGCAGACTATGGCTACACCTTC. Translation: CASSLGTADYGYTF.

This clone was seen a few times. The gene calls are TRBV7-2 and TRBJ1-5; no clear D. This CDR3 contains 16 residues. Trimming removed 5 bases at V and 2 bases at J, with 16 bases between. Germline loops: CDR1 SGHTA, CDR2 FQGNSA. CDR3 in amino acids: CASSVGSGSGNQPQHF. In DNA, the CDR3 is TGTGCCAGCAGCGTTGGTTCGGGTTCTGGCAATCAGCCCCAGCATTTT.

The chain is built from TRBV10-3 and TRBJ2-1; 9 bases match TRBD2. The V and J ends lost 6 bases and 3 bases, in that order; junction bases with no gene match: 18. Germline assignment: CDR1 ENHRY and CDR2 SYGVKD. CDR3 length equals 19 residues. This chain's CDR3 is CAISPPGLADLRSYNEQFF. CDR3 nucleotide sequence: TGTGCCATCAGCCCCCCGGGACTAGCTGACTTAAGGAGCTACAATGAGCAGTTCTTC.

The rearrangement joins TRBV28 to TRBJ1-5; D not resolved. Germline V lookup: CDR1 MDHEN, CDR2 SYDVKM. Trimming removed 3 bases from V and 2 bases from J, with 8 bases in between. CDR3 size: 14 residues. The CDR3 sequence is CASSFLGGNQPQHF. The CDR3 DNA reads TGTGCCAGCAGTTTTCTCGGTGGCAATCAGCCCCAGCATTTT.

This clone occurred once. V gene TRBV3-1 (or the pseudogene TRBV3-2) combines with J gene TRBJ2-3, with D perhaps TRBD2 (6 bases). Trimming cost V 0 bases and J 0 bases, with 13 bases left between them. Germline assignment: CDR1 LGHDT and CDR2 YNNKEL (reference sequence). This CDR3 comprises 17 residues. The CDR3 coding sequence is TGTGCCAGCAGCCAAGATCAGGCTAGCGAAAGCACAGATACGCAGTATTTT. Residues: CASSQDQASESTDTQYF.

This chain links TRBV14 with TRBJ1-2; 9 bases line up with TRBD1. CDR1 is SGHDN and CDR2 is FVKESK in the germline V gene. The length of the CDR3 is 15 residues. The J segment lost 3 bases and the V segment lost 5 bases, leaving 7 bases of the junction unmatched. The CDR3 bases are TGTGCCAGCAGCTGGACAGGGGCCGGACACTATGGCTACACCTTC. Residues: CASSWTGAGHYGYTF.

This clone came up once. The DNA of the CDR3 is TGTGCCAGCAGTCCCTATGCCGGGAGGGGTTATAATTCACCCCTCCACTTT. Its protein is CASSPYAGRGYNSPLHF. V gene TRBV28 combines with J gene TRBJ1-6; D may be TRBD1 (5 bases). The V end was cut by 5 bases, the J end by 4 bases, with 18 bases between. The CDR3 spans 17 residues. The germline V gene encodes CDR1 MDHEN and CDR2 SYDVKM.

The V and J genes are TRBV7-8 and TRBJ1-1, with D uncertain. The CDR3 extends over 15 amino acids. Germline values: CDR1 SGHVS, CDR2 FQNEAQ. Trimming cost V 3 bases and J 4 bases, with 15 bases left between them. For the CDR3, the DNA is TGTGCCAGCAGCTTGGAGGCCGTTGGAGGCACTGAAGCTTTCTTT. This translates into CASSLEAVGGTEAFF.

J is TRBJ1-1 and V is TRBV29-1; D not certain. V dropped 3 bases and J dropped 2 bases, with 7 bases sitting between them. This CDR3 has 12 residues. Per the germline V gene, CDR1 is SQVTM and CDR2 is ANQGSEA. For the CDR3, the DNA is TGCAGCGTTGATGACTATAACACTGAAGCTTTCTTT. Translation: CSVDDYNTEAFF.

The V call is TRBV7-9, the J call TRBJ2-1; 10 bases are shared with TRBD2. Germline V lookup: CDR1 SEHNR, CDR2 FQNEAQ (reference sequence). V shed 8 bases and J 3 bases; nucleotides not matched to a gene: 1. CDR3 length: 13 amino acids. The CDR3 sequence is CASRTSGYNEQFF. In DNA form, the CDR3 reads TGTGCCAGCCGGACTAGCGGCTACAATGAGCAGTTCTTC.

As DNA, the CDR3 is TGTGCCAGCAGCTTAGTTTCCGGGGGGAGGGGCAATCAGCCCCAGCATTTT. The encoded protein is CASSLVSGGRGNQPQHF. The chain links TRBV7-9 to TRBJ1-5; D might be TRBD1 (5 bases). This CDR3 is built from 17 residues. CDR1 and CDR2 from the germline V gene are SEHNR and FQNEAQ (reference sequence). V was shortened by 1 base and J by 2 bases, with 15 bases between the two germline ends.

This clone was observed a single time. The chain carries TRBV7-2 and TRBJ1-2; D may be TRBD1 (5 bases). This CDR3 spans 14 amino acids. Germline loops: CDR1 SGHTA, CDR2 FQGNSA. V lost 1 base and J 7 bases, leaving 13 bases between the germline ends. The CDR3: CASSLGRASFGYTF. The CDR3 coding sequence is TGTGCCAGCAGCTTAGGCAGGGCGTCATTTGGCTACACCTTC.

The chain has TRBV19 and TRBJ1-1; tentative D call: TRBD1 (5 bases). In germline, CDR1 is LNHDA, CDR2 SQIVND (reference sequence). The CDR3 loop spans 13 amino acids. Trimming removed 8 bases at V and 11 bases at J, with 21 bases between. The chain's CDR3 is CASSAGPTLSAFF. The CDR3 nucleotides are TGTGCCAGTTCCGCAGGGCCGACCCTTTCGGCTTTCTTT.

The rearrangement links TRBV19 to TRBJ2-7; D not resolved. Trimming stripped 0 bases from V and 5 bases from J, with 8 bases between. Germline V gives CDR1 LNHDA, CDR2 SQIVND (reference sequence). The CDR3 loop spans 13 amino acids. For the CDR3, the DNA is TGTGCCAGTAGTATAGAAGACTTGAACGAGCAGTACTTC. This translates into CASSIEDLNEQYF.

The chain combines TRBV19 with TRBJ2-5, with D uncertain. The ends were cut back, 1 base at V and 2 bases at J, with 8 bases in the middle. This CDR3 contains 14 residues. Germline V gives CDR1 LNHDA, CDR2 SQIVND (reference sequence). CDR3 in DNA: TGTGCCAGTAGTATAGTCCTCCTACAAGAGACCCAGTACTTC. This codes for CASSIVLLQETQYF.

In its sample, this clone was seen once. The V gene is TRBV29-1, the J gene TRBJ2-7; 8 nucleotides align to TRBD1. CDR3 length: 13 residues. V shed 1 base and J 2 bases; nucleotides not matched to a gene: 1. CDR1 is SQVTM and CDR2 is ANQGSEA in the germline V gene. Here the CDR3 reads CSVEAGQAYEQYF. The CDR3 region has the DNA TGCAGCGTTGAAGCGGGACAGGCCTACGAGCAGTACTTC.

The CDR3 reads CATSDISGTGLRSSYNEQFF. Here the CDR3 DNA reads TGTGCCACCAGTGACATTAGTGGGACAGGGCTGAGGAGCTCCTACAATGAGCAGTTCTTC. V gene TRBV24-1 combines with J gene TRBJ2-1; the match to TRBD1 covers 9 bases. The ends lost 4 bases at V and 0 bases at J; junction bases unmatched: 15. Germline loops: CDR1 KGHDR, CDR2 SFDVKD. This CDR3 comprises 20 residues.

This chain links TRBV15 with TRBJ1-6, with D perhaps matching TRBD1 (6 bases). The CDR3 is 14 amino acids. V was cut by 1 base and J by 7 bases, with 8 bases left in between. Germline loops: CDR1 LNHNV, CDR2 YYDKDF (reference sequence). The CDR3 DNA reads TGTGCCACCAGCAGAGCGCAGGGGAATTCACCCCTCCACTTT. It codes for CATSRAQGNSPLHF.

This chain connects TRBV5-1 to TRBJ2-3; TRBD2 matches at 12 bases. Germline lookup yields CDR1 SGHRS and CDR2 YFSETQ. The V gene end was trimmed by 4 bases and the J gene end by 6 bases; junction bases not matched to a gene: 6. The CDR3 length is 15 residues. CDR3 DNA: TGCGCCAGCAGCCGGCCTAGCGGGAGGGCGGATACGCAGTATTTT. This sequence encodes CASSRPSGRADTQYF.

The chain uses TRBV28 and TRBJ2-1, with 13 bases fitting TRBD2. Losses at the gene ends were 1 base for V and 8 bases for J; bases not matched to a gene: 17. Germline assignment: CDR1 MDHEN and CDR2 SYDVKM. The CDR3 sequence is 20 residues long. As DNA, the CDR3 is TGTGCCAGCAGTTTATACGGGACTAGCGGGATTCATGGGGCACGCGATGAGCAGTTCTTC. It is translated as CASSLYGTSGIHGARDEQFF.

This chain connects TRBV14 to TRBJ2-2; D unclear. V dropped 3 bases and J dropped 0 bases, with 14 bases sitting between them. Germline-derived CDR1 and CDR2 are SGHDN and FVKESK. The CDR3 length is 17 residues. This CDR3 reads CASSQSRVRANTGELFF. CDR3 in DNA: TGTGCCAGCAGCCAGAGTCGAGTACGGGCGAACACCGGGGAGCTGTTTTTT. Combining the CDR3 with reference TRBV14 and TRBJ2-2 gives the whole variable domain EAGVTQFPSHSVIEKGQTVTLRCDPISGHDNLYWYRRVMGKEIKFLLHFVKESKQDESGMPNNRFLAERTGGTYSTLKVQPAELEDSGVYFCASSQSRVRANTGELFFGEGSRLTVL.

The rearrangement uses TRBV7-2 and TRBJ2-4; 14 bases map to TRBD2. V dropped 3 bases and J dropped 9; count of bases not matched to a gene: 7. Germline CDR1 reads SGHTA; CDR2 reads FQGNSA. CDR3 length: 16 residues. This chain's CDR3 is CASSFGLAGGLSIQYF. CDR3 in DNA: TGTGCCAGCAGCTTCGGACTAGCGGGAGGTTTAAGCATTCAGTACTTC. Variable domain in full (rest from reference TRBV7-2 and TRBJ2-4): GAGVSQSPSNKVTEKGKDVELRCDPISGHTALYWYRQSLGQGLEFLIYFQGNSAPDKSGLPSDRFSAERTGGSVSTLTIQRTQQEDSAVYLCASSFGLAGGLSIQYFGAGTRLSVL.

This clone was detected only a few times. The genes are TRBV11-2 and TRBJ2-7; D is possibly TRBD1 (6 bases). The germline V and J ends were trimmed by 4 bases and 5 bases, with 12 bases remaining between them. Germline loops: CDR1 SGHAT, CDR2 FQNNGV. This CDR3 is built from 13 residues. CDR3 sequence reads: CASSSPTGNEQYF. The CDR3 nucleotides are TGTGCCAGCAGCTCGCCAACAGGGAACGAGCAGTACTTC. Drawing the rest from reference TRBV11-2 and TRBJ2-7, the complete variable domain is EAGVAQSPRYKIIEKRQSVAFWCNPISGHATLYWYQQILGQGPKLLIQFQNNGVVDDSQLPKDRFSAERLKGVDSTLKIQPAKLEDSAVYLCASSSPTGNEQYFGPGTRLTVT.

The chain couples TRBV30 to TRBJ1-6, with D tentatively TRBD1 (5 bases). V gave up 5 bases and J gave up 5 bases, with 19 bases separating them. Germline CDR1 GTSNPN, CDR2 SVGIG (reference sequence). This CDR3 contains 16 residues. CDR3 protein: CAWLLPQGGNNSPLHF. The CDR3 DNA reads as TGTGCCTGGCTCCTACCCCAGGGAGGGAATAATTCACCCCTCCACTTT.

The rearrangement uses TRBV28 and TRBJ2-1; 10 bases agree with TRBD2. The CDR3 loop spans 15 amino acids. The ends lost 7 bases at V and 8 bases at J; junction bases unmatched: 11. In germline, CDR1 is MDHEN, CDR2 SYDVKM. CDR3 region: CASNVLAGVRDEQFF. The CDR3 DNA reads TGTGCCAGCAACGTCCTAGCGGGAGTACGAGATGAGCAGTTCTTC.

This clone was seen only a few times. The chain uses TRBV19 and TRBJ2-3; possible D gene TRBD2, 5 bases. V lost 5 bases, J lost 9 bases, and 9 bases lay in between. From germline, CDR1 is LNHDA and CDR2 SQIVND (reference sequence). This CDR3 has 11 residues. The CDR3 protein is CASSGGRTQYF. In DNA, the CDR3 is TGTGCCAGTAGTGGAGGCCGGACGCAGTATTTT. Together with reference TRBV19 and TRBJ2-3, the CDR3 gives the full variable domain: DGGITQSPKYLFRKEGQNVTLSCEQNLNHDAMYWYRQDPGQGLRLIYYSQIVNDFQKGDIAEGYSVSREKKESFPLTVTSAQKNPTAFYLCASSGGRTQYFGPGTRLTVL.

This sequence joins TRBV7-2 and TRBJ2-7, with D hard to call. CDR3 length equals 14 residues. Germline V gene data show CDR1 as SGHTA and CDR2 as FQGNSA. The V end lost 4 bases, the J end lost 0 bases, and 10 bases lay between the germline ends. CDR3 sequence reads: CASSSLRDSYEQYF. CDR3 coding DNA: TGTGCCAGCAGCTCCCTCCGAGACTCCTACGAGCAGTACTTC.